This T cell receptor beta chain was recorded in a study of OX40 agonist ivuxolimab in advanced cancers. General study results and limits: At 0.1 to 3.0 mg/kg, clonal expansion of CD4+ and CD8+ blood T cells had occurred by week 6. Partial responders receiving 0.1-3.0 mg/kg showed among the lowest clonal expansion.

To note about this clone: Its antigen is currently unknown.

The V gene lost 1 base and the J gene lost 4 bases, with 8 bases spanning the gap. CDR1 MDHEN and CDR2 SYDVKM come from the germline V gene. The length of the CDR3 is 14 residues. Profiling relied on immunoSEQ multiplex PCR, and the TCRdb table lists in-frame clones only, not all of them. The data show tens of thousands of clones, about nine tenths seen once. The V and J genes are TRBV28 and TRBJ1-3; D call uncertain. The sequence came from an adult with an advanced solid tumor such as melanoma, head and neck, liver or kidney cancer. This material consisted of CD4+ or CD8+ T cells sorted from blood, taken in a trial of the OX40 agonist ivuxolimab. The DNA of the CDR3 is TGTGCCAGCAGTTTATTGACGGGGGGAAACACCATATATTTT. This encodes CASSLLTGGNTIYF.